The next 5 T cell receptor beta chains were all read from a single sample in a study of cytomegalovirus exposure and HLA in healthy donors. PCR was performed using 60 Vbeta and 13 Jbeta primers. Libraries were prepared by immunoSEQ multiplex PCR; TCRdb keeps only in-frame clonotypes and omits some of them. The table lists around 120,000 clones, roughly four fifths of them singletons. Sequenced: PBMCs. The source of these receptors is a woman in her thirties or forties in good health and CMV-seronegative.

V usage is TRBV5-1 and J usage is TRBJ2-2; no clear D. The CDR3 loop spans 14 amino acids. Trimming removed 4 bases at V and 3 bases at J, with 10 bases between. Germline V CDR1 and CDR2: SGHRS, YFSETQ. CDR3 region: CASSAGPDTGELFF. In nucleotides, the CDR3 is TGCGCCAGCAGCGCTGGGCCGGACACCGGGGAGCTGTTTTTT.

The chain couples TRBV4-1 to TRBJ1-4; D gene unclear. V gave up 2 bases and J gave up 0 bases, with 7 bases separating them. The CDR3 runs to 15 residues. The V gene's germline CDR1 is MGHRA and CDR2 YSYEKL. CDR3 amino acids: CASSQQTATNEKLFF. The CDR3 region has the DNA TGCGCCAGCAGCCAACAGACTGCAACTAATGAAAAACTGTTTTTT.

CDR3 DNA: TGTGCCAGCAGCCTCTTGGTCCGGGCCGGGGAGCTGTTTTTT. This codes for CASSLLVRAGELFF. V usage is TRBV4-2 and J usage is TRBJ2-2; no reliable D call. V was trimmed by 4 bases and J by 6 bases, leaving 12 bases between them. Per germline, CDR1 LGHNA and CDR2 YNFKEQ. The CDR3 totals 14 residues.

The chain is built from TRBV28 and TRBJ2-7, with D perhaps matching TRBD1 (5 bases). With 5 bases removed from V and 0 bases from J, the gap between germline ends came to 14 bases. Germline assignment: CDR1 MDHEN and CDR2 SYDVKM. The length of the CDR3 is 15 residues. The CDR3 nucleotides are TGTGCCAGCAGTCCCTTGGGGCAGAGCTCCTACGAGCAGTACTTC. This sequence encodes CASSPLGQSSYEQYF.

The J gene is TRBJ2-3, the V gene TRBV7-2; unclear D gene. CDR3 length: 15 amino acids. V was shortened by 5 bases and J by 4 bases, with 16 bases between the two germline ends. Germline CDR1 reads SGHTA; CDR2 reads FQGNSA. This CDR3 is CASSPDSSFADTQYF. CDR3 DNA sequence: TGTGCCAGCAGCCCAGACTCGAGCTTCGCAGATACGCAGTATTTT.